The T cell receptor (beta chain) under discussion was sequenced for a study of cytomegalovirus exposure and HLA in healthy donors. Findings and caveats of the study: Three CMV-associated chains were confirmed in vitro to be specific for CMV antigens. Rarity characterized most TCR sequences, yet some public TCRs appeared in many donors.

This clone came up a few times. Its antigen is undetermined. The table came from immunoSEQ multiplex PCR; TCRdb's copy has only in-frame clones and leaves some out. The sample includes roughly 180,000 clones, about 89% of them seen just once. V lost 5 bases to trimming and J lost 10 bases, with 12 bases between them. The CDR3 consists of 12 residues. The V gene's germline CDR1 is SGHAT and CDR2 FQNNGV. This rearrangement joins TRBV11-2 to TRBJ2-1, with D possibly matching TRBD1 (6 bases). Sequencing was done on a sample of PBMCs. The source of this sequence is a man aged 30-40 years in good health and CMV-seropositive. CDR3 region: CASSLQGPEQFF. CDR3 coding DNA: TGTGCCAGCAGCCTACAGGGCCCCGAGCAGTTCTTC.